A selection of T cell receptor beta chains follows, all from one sample in a study of T cells in Graves' hyperthyroidism and ophthalmopathy. TCRdb re-analysed the multiplex PCR reads in MiXCR, keeping a single row per CDR3 protein. The data hold about 510,000 distinct CDR3 sequences, with about 14% observed a single time. The sample consisted of blood. These receptors originate from a woman in her thirties or forties with Graves' hyperthyroidism. Each CDR3 is given without its conserved first and last residue.

TRBV11-2,TRBJ2-7,11,ASSLDQIEEQY
TRBV11-3,TRBJ2-5,12,ASSNDRGQETQY
TRBV11-2,TRBJ2-7,13,ASSKRSGSIYEQY
TRBV2,TRBJ1-5,15,ASSARDRVEIDQPQH
TRBV5-1,TRBJ2-1,11,ASSPLARNEQF
TRBV11-2,TRBJ2-7,14,ASTPPGWRRTYEQY
TRBV2,TRBJ1-3,13,ASSLGQDSGNTIY
TRBV12-3/TRBV12-4,TRBJ2-7,12,ASSPGQGAHEQY
TRBV13,TRBJ2-2,14,ASTLRGGEESGELF
TRBV24-1,TRBJ2-7,13,ATSDGTGPTYEQY
TRBV12-3/TRBV12-4,TRBJ2-3,13,ASSSVTTSTDTQY
TRBV7-9,TRBJ1-1,13,ASSLLSGGADEAF
TRBV3-1,TRBJ2-1,15,ASSQSGGGRVRNEQF
TRBV28,TRBJ1-1,13,ASRTEDYMNTEAF
TRBV11-1,TRBJ1-2,14,ASSPSGGKASYGYT
TRBV6-1,TRBJ1-4,13,ASRDMGGIDEKLF
TRBV20-1,TRBJ2-7,11,SARVQGMYEQY
TRBV18,TRBJ1-2,14,ASSPPTGGGNYGYT
TRBV29-1,TRBJ2-7,10,SAALAGDEQY
TRBV2,TRBJ2-5,11,ASYDISQETQY
TRBV27,TRBJ1-1,12,ASSTGQGGTEAF
TRBV6-1,TRBJ2-1,12,ASSALANYNEQF
TRBV20-1,TRBJ2-1,12,SAMGQSYGNEQF
TRBV5-8,TRBJ1-2,12,ASSYSDRDDGYT
TRBV5-1,TRBJ1-3,12,ASSSERSGNTIY
TRBV3-1,TRBJ2-1,13,ASSQESLRENEQF
TRBV6-2/TRBV6-3,TRBJ2-2,13,ASSFLRENTGELF
TRBV9,TRBJ2-2,14,ASSVVARVGTGELF
TRBV11-2,TRBJ2-4,11,ASTPTGANIQY
TRBV6-1,TRBJ2-5,10,ASRIIQETQY
TRBV7-3,TRBJ2-3,11,ASSLQGADTQY
TRBV20-1,TRBJ2-1,12,SASRTSGRSEQF
TRBV7-8,TRBJ2-3,8,ASSADTQY
TRBV5-1,TRBJ1-2,16,ASSLEGATGADNYGYT
TRBV2,TRBJ1-4,10,ASKPGGEKLF
TRBV7-6,TRBJ2-1,15,ASSSGLAGSSYNGQF
TRBV29-1,TRBJ2-1,12,SGTGTSGYNEQF
TRBV28,TRBJ2-7,12,ASGLAGVGNEQY
TRBV11-3,TRBJ2-5,13,ASSPNRGRWETQY
TRBV6-5,TRBJ2-5,14,ASSYSGQAGQETQY
TRBV28,TRBJ2-3,15,ASSLWERTKLADTQY
TRBV19,TRBJ2-3,15,ASSPPGLAGGPDTQY
TRBV3-1,TRBJ2-4,14,ASSQDATWGKNIQY
TRBV20-1,TRBJ2-2,11,SAEPTNTGELF
TRBV5-6,TRBJ2-7,12,ASSSTGTRHEQY
TRBV7-2,TRBJ2-7,11,ASSVGWSYEQY